This T cell receptor beta chain appears in the sequencing data of a study of T cells in Graves' hyperthyroidism and ophthalmopathy. This clonotype was detected many times. Trimming cost V 5 bases and J 11 bases; bases outside gene matches: 10. The CDR3 has 14 amino acids. It was RNA transcripts that yielded the amplified TCR beta CDR3 regions. TCR CDR3 regions were first amplified by RT-PCR with HTBI primers. TCRdb re-called the multiplex PCR reads through MiXCR, storing one row per CDR3 protein. The sample holds approximately 430,000 distinct CDR3 sequences; around 16% are singletons and the top ten take around an eighth.

The clonotype was recovered from a woman in her late teens or twenties with Graves' hyperthyroidism. This chain uses TRBV12-3 or TRBV12-4 with TRBJ1-4; TRBD1 matches 8 bases. The sample consisted of blood. Here the CDR3 DNA reads TGTGCCAGCAGTGTCTTCGGACAGGGAGAGAAACTGTTTTTT. Amino acids: CASSVFGQGEKLFF.